The present entry profiles one TCR beta chain with its context. It lacks a known antigen. No per-base quality is available; no much larger clone lies one base away. Each collaborating institution followed its own protocols to collect whole blood in K2EDTA tubes. Collaborator samples were shipped for TCRbeta analysis as frozen whole blood, isolated PBMCs, or DNA extracted from either sample type. The sample comes from a study of blood T cell repertoires in COVID-19 (dated by TCRdb to 2020 to 2022). Broadly, across the study: The collaborator samples originated in the United States, Italy and Spain and spanned the acute and convalescent phases of COVID-19. The material from the prospective study consisted of cDNA or gDNA derived from T cells, B-cell-depleted T cells, or PBMCs. Subjects who had been exposed to COVID-19, were actively infected with it, or had recovered from it provided the deeply sampled blood TCRbeta repertoires that made up the dataset. The repertoires were made available in a free public database intended to serve as a resource for research on the immune response to SARS-CoV-2. Samples were obtained from the ongoing ImmuneRACE study (first 160 participants) and from 950 to 1,500 subjects provided by 6 global collaborators. A de-identified subject ID, COVID-19 status, age in years and sex were almost always included in the sample metadata. HLA class I and class II types, where available, came from metadata supplied by the sample provider rather than from assay-based typing.

Study-wide findings and limitations: How much clinical and demographic metadata was included differed by source and by participant, and the metadata was provided uncurated.

TCRbeta CDR3 regions were amplified from genomic DNA by means of the immunoSEQ Assay, a bias-controlled multiplex PCR. The study's processing was this. Within the assay, amplification of reference gene primers was used to estimate how many nucleated cells each sample contained. To quantify the absolute abundance of each unique TCRbeta CDR3 rearrangement, sequence reads were collapsed and filtered. Productive Simpson clonality was computed per sample as the square root of Simpson's diversity index over productive rearrangements. TCRdb carries this immuneACCESS record with in-frame sequences only. Its versions omit some clonotypes, under half of them owing to an unresolved V gene in the studies checked, with the rest unexplained. The V and J calls and clone size were taken over from that table, and D and trimming were inferred from the DNA. Here the sample has under 200,000 clones; roughly 85% occur a single time. Roughly 1.9% of the sample belongs to the ten largest clones.

The TCR comes from a woman aged 80 or over with acute or convalescent COVID-19. Sequencing was done on a sample of peripheral blood.

The CDR3 amino acid sequence is: CASSYLSQGAEEYF. The DNA sequence is as follows: TGTGCCAGCAGTTACCTTTCTCAGGGGGCTGAGGAGTATTTT. This chain joins TRBV6-6 to TRBJ2-3; 8 bases in the middle match TRBD1. Its CDR3 holds 14 amino acids, cysteine through phenylalanine. CDR3 DNA is the only sequence kept; it has 42 bases, read in frame from the first base. From a lookup of the germline V gene (reference sequence), CDR1 and CDR2 are MNHNY and SVGAGI. Trimming takes 2 bases off V and 13 bases off J; junction bases not matched to a gene: 11.